The rows below give T cell receptor beta chains drawn from one sample of a study of Ad26.COV2.S vaccination and SARS-CoV-2 variants. TCRdb's copy holds only in-frame clones and misses some; the assay was immunoSEQ multiplex PCR. The data contain 250,000 to 300,000 clones, around 87% of them singletons. Sequencing was performed on peripheral blood, taken in a trial of Ad26.COV2.S vaccine versus placebo. The origin of the receptors is a person between 18 and 59 years old who received the Ad26.COV2.S COVID-19 vaccine or a placebo. Both conserved end residues are part of each CDR3. Fields, in order: V gene, clone size, CDR3 length, J gene, D gene, CDR3 DNA, CDR3 protein. A D gene is named only where the DNA matches it firmly. Not every row has a clone size; where given, it reads once, few, many or a size class.

TRBV19	-	16	TRBJ2-1	TRBD1	TGTGCCAGTAGTCCAGGGGACAGGAGCTCCTACAATGAGCAGTTCTTC	CASSPGDRSSYNEQFF
TRBV3-1/TRBV3-2	-	16	TRBJ2-3	TRBD1	TGTGCCAGCAGCCAAGAATGGACAGGGGTTCCAGATACGCAGTATTTT	CASSQEWTGVPDTQYF
TRBV18	-	13	TRBJ1-5	TRBD1	TGTGCCAGCTCCCCGACAGGGGACCAGCCCCAGCATTTT	CASSPTGDQPQHF
TRBV19	-	16	TRBJ2-7	TRBD1	TGTGCCAGTAGTAGTGACAGGGGGGAACTCTCCTACGAGCAGTACTTC	CASSSDRGELSYEQYF
TRBV5-1	-	16	TRBJ1-4	-	TGCGCCAGCAGTTTCGCAGGGTTCGCAACTAATGAAAAACTGTTTTTT	CASSFAGFATNEKLFF
TRBV6-5	few	15	TRBJ1-1	TRBD1	TGTGCCAGCAGTACGGGACAGCCGTTGAACACTGAAGCTTTCTTT	CASSTGQPLNTEAFF
TRBV5-1	-	14	TRBJ1-1	-	TGCGCCAGCAGCTTGGGGCCCCCGAACACTGAAGCTTTCTTT	CASSLGPPNTEAFF
TRBV9	-	14	TRBJ1-2	-	TGTGCCAGCAGCCCTTGGACGGTTAACTATGGCTACACCTTC	CASSPWTVNYGYTF
TRBV3-1/TRBV3-2	-	18	TRBJ1-1	-	TGTGCCAGCAGCCAAGATCGATCCAGGGCGAAGCGGAACACTGAAGCTTTCTTT	CASSQDRSRAKRNTEAFF
TRBV7-2	-	14	TRBJ1-1	-	TGTGCCAGCAGCTGGGGACAAATGAACACTGAAGCTTTCTTT	CASSWGQMNTEAFF
TRBV18	-	13	TRBJ2-5	TRBD1	TGTGCCAGCTCACCGGACAGGGAAGAGACCCAGTACTTC	CASSPDREETQYF